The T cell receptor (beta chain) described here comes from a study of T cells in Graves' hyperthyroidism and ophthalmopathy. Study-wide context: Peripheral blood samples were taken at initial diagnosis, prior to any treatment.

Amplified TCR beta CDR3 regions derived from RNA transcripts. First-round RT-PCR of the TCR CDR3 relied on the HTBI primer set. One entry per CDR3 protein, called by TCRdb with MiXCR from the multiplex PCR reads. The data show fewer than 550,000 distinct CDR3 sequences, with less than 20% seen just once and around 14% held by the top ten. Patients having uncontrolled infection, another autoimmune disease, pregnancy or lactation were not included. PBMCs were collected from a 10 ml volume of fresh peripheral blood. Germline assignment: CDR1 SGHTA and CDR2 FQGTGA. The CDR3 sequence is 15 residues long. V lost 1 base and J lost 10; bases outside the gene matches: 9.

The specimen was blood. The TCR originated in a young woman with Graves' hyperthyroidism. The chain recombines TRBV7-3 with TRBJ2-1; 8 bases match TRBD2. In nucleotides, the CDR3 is TGTGCCAGCAGCTTAAATGCGGGGGGTCTTGGGGAGCAGTTCTTC. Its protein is CASSLNAGGLGEQFF.